Shown below are 9 T cell receptor beta chains from a single sample sequenced in a study of response to subunit inactivated influenza vaccine. TCRdb itself ran the RT-PCR reads through MiXCR, one entry per CDR3 protein. The sample carries 450,000 to 550,000 distinct CDR3 sequences, less than 30% recorded once. The sequenced sample was CD4+ T cells sorted from PBMCs, obtained 5 to 6 days after vaccination. The receptor source for this set is a man aged 50-60 years who received an inactivated influenza vaccine.

In its sample, this clonotype was seen a few times. The CDR3 nucleotides read TGCAGTGCTAGAGATAGGCGGGCAGGGACAGAGACCCAGTACTTC. This codes for CSARDRRAGTETQYF. The chain has TRBV20-1 and TRBJ2-5, with D perhaps matching TRBD1 or TRBD2 (5 bases each). The CDR3 covers 15 residues. From germline, CDR1 is DFQATT and CDR2 SNEGSKA (reference sequence). Trimming shortened V by 0 bases and J by 4 bases, and 15 bases separated the two germline ends.

The chain has TRBV7-3 and TRBJ2-1; D remains unclear. The germline V gene encodes CDR1 SGHTA and CDR2 FQGTGA. CDR3 length: 13 residues. Trimming removed 5 bases at V and 5 bases at J, with 10 bases between. The CDR3 sequence: CASSTTRDNEQFF. Written as DNA, the CDR3 is TGTGCCAGCAGCACCACCAGAGACAATGAGCAGTTCTTC.

The gene calls are TRBV6-1 and TRBJ2-5; 9 bases fit TRBD2. The junction had 9 bases not matched to a gene; V was cut back by 7 bases and J by 3 bases. This CDR3 has 15 amino acids. CDR1 and CDR2 (germline): MNHNS, SASEGT. CDR3 DNA: TGTGCCAGCAAGGACTACCGGACTAGCGAAGAGACCCAGTACTTC. It is translated as CASKDYRTSEETQYF.

The chain uses TRBV5-1 and TRBJ1-1; tentatively, D is TRBD1 (5 bases). The CDR3 length is 14 residues. Between the trimmed V and J ends, which lost 4 bases and 1 base, there was a span of 11 bases. CDR1 is SGHRS and CDR2 is YFSETQ in the germline V gene. CDR3 DNA sequence: TGCGCCAGCAGCCACGGGACTACGAACACTGAAGCTTTCTTT. It encodes CASSHGTTNTEAFF.

This clonotype was seen repeatedly, ten times or more. This chain uses TRBV7-2 with TRBJ2-3; 9 positions agree with TRBD2. This CDR3 is 14 amino acids long. Germline CDR1 reads SGHTA; CDR2 reads FQGNSA. The V and J ends lost 6 bases and 3 bases, in that order; junction bases with no gene match: 4. This chain's CDR3 is CASSFSGSTDTQYF. CDR3 DNA sequence: TGTGCCAGCAGTTTTAGCGGGAGTACAGATACGCAGTATTTT.

The V call is TRBV10-3, the J call TRBJ2-7; D is undetermined. The CDR3 is 13 amino acids. Trimming pared 4 bases from V and 0 bases from J, leaving 7 bases between. Germline values: CDR1 ENHRY, CDR2 SYGVKD. In DNA, the CDR3 is TGTGCCATCAGTGCCGGGTACTCCTACGAGCAGTACTTC. Encoded protein: CAISAGYSYEQYF.

The chain uses TRBV20-1 and TRBJ2-7; D tentatively reads TRBD1 or TRBD2 (5 bases each). Trimming took 3 bases from V and 3 from J, leaving 15 bases between them. The CDR3 has 14 residues. CDR1 DFQATT and CDR2 SNEGSKA come from the germline V gene (reference sequence). DNA for the CDR3: TGCAGTGCTAGGCCGCCGGGACGGCTCTACGAGCAGTACTTC. Translation: CSARPPGRLYEQYF.

The chain couples TRBV3-1 to TRBJ2-6; tentative D call: TRBD1 (7 bases). The CDR3 totals 13 residues. The germline V gene encodes CDR1 LGHDT and CDR2 YNNKEL (reference sequence). Trimming removed 6 bases at V and 8 bases at J, with 11 bases between. CDR3: CASRAGGTNVLTF. The CDR3, as DNA: TGTGCCAGCAGGGCAGGGGGGACCAACGTCCTGACTTTC.

This clonotype was observed a handful of times. The chain joins TRBV6-1 to TRBJ1-6; 9 bases fit TRBD1. This CDR3 contains 14 residues. The germline V gene has CDR1 MNHNS and CDR2 SASEGT. V shed 7 bases and J 10 bases; nucleotides not matched to a gene: 8. The CDR3, as DNA: TGTGCCAGCAAGCCGGGACAGGGTTACTCACCCCTCCACTTT. It translates to CASKPGQGYSPLHF.